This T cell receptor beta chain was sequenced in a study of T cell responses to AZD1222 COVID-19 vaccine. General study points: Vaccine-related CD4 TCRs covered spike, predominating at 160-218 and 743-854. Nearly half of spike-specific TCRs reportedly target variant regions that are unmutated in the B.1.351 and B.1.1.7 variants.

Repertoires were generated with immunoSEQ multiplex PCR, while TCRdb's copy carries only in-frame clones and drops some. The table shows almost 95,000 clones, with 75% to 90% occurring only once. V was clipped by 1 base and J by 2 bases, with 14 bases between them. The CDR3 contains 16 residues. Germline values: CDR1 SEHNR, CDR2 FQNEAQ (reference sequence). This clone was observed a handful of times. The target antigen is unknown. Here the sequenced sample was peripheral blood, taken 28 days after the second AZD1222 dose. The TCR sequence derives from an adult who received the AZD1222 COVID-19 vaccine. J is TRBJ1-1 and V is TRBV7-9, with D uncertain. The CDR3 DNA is TGTGCCAGCAGCTTAGGGACCACATGGATCAACACTGAAGCTTTCTTT. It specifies CASSLGTTWINTEAFF.